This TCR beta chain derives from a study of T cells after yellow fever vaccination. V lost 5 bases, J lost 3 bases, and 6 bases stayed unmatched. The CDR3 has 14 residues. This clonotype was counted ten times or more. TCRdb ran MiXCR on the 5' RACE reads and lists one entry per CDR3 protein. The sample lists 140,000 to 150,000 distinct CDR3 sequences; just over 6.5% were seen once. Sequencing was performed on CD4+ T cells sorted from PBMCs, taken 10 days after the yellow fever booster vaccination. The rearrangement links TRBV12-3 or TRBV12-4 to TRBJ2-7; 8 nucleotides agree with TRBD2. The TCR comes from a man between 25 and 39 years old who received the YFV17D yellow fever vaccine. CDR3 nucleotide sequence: TGTGCCAGCAGTCCCGGGACTAGAGTCTACGAGCAGTACTTC. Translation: CASSPGTRVYEQYF.